A single sample gave rise to the 9 T cell receptor beta chains below, sequenced in a study of CD8+ T cells in alopecia areata. Documented treatment: oral pan-JAK inhibitor, 5-10 mg twice daily. Reverse transcription of extracted RNA yielded cDNA, which provided the sequencing template. Assay used: immunoSEQ multiplex PCR; TCRdb lists only in-frame clones, some missing. The sample lists 100,000 to 150,000 clones, approximately 60% occurring once. The sequences come from CD4+ T cells sorted from blood, collected at week 4, from a patient treated with tofacitinib. These TCRs come from a human donor with alopecia areata.

The chain has TRBV7-2 and TRBJ2-1; D gene uncertain. The CDR3 loop spans 15 amino acids. V gave up 1 base and J gave up 4 bases, with 11 bases separating them. Per germline, CDR1 SGHTA and CDR2 FQGNSA. The CDR3 DNA sequence: TGTGCCAGCAGCTTAGAGGTCGGCTTATACAATGAGCAGTTCTTC. Protein: CASSLEVGLYNEQFF.

For the CDR3, the DNA is TGTGCCAGCAGCGACCGACTAGCGGGAGGGGATGAGCAGTTCTTC. Translation: CASSDRLAGGDEQFF. This chain connects TRBV9 to TRBJ2-1, with 14 nucleotides matching TRBD2. V lost 3 bases, J lost 8 bases, and 4 bases stayed unmatched. Germline V gene lookup returns CDR1 SGDLS and CDR2 YYNGEE. The CDR3 totals 15 residues.

The rearrangement links TRBV29-1 to TRBJ1-1; D not resolved. The CDR3 runs to 12 residues. The germline V gene has CDR1 SQVTM and CDR2 ANQGSEA. The V end was cut by 7 bases, the J end by 0 bases, with 9 bases between. Here the CDR3 reads CSEIALNTEAFF. For the CDR3, the DNA is TGCAGCGAAATTGCCTTGAACACTGAAGCTTTCTTT.

This sequence joins TRBV7-6 and TRBJ2-4; the D call may be TRBD1 or TRBD2 (5 bases each). The CDR3 has 18 amino acids. The V and J ends lost 5 bases and 1 base respectively, with 21 bases between them. Germline CDR1 SGHVS, CDR2 FNYEAQ. The CDR3 spells CASSPDTGLMSAKNIQYF. As DNA, the CDR3 is TGTGCCAGCAGCCCGGACACGGGATTGATGTCGGCCAAAAACATTCAGTACTTC.

The V and J genes are TRBV12-5 and TRBJ2-5, with 9 bases lining up with TRBD1. The V and J ends lost 6 bases and 6 bases, in that order; junction bases with no gene match: 11. Per the germline V gene, CDR1 is LGHNT and CDR2 is FRNRAP. The CDR3 runs 15 residues. CDR3 nucleotides: TGTGCTAGTGGCCCCGGGACAGGGTCCGTACAGACCCAGTACTTC. Its translation: CASGPGTGSVQTQYF.

The V gene is TRBV5-1, the J gene TRBJ2-7, with 13 bases aligning to TRBD2. Per the germline V gene, CDR1 is SGHRS and CDR2 is YFSETQ. The CDR3 runs to 14 residues. V lost 4 bases, J lost 6 bases, and 4 bases stayed unmatched. The CDR3 DNA follows: TGCGCCAGCAGCGGACTAGCGGGAGAGGCCGAGCAGTACTTC. It yields the protein CASSGLAGEAEQYF.

The chain joins TRBV30 to TRBJ2-3; maybe TRBD1 (5 bases). The CDR3 is 14 amino acids. The germline V gene has CDR1 GTSNPN and CDR2 SVGIG (reference sequence). The V end lost 1 base, the J end lost 4 bases, and 12 bases lay between the germline ends. CDR3 protein: CAWSAVEGADTQYF. The CDR3 DNA sequence: TGTGCCTGGAGTGCTGTGGAAGGGGCAGATACGCAGTATTTT.

The rearrangement links TRBV7-2 to TRBJ1-5; a possible D gene is TRBD1 (5 bases). Per the germline V gene, CDR1 is SGHTA and CDR2 is FQGNSA. V lost 1 base and J lost 7, with 8 bases in between. The CDR3 loop spans 13 amino acids. CDR3 sequence: CASSLGRGQPQHF. As DNA, the CDR3 is TGTGCCAGCAGCTTAGGACGGGGCCAGCCCCAGCATTTT.

CDR3 coding DNA: TGTGCCTGGAGTGTAAGGGGGAGAGGGGTTGAGACCCAGTACTTC. Encoded protein: CAWSVRGRGVETQYF. V is TRBV30 and J is TRBJ2-5; a weak D match, TRBD1 (6 bases). The CDR3 consists of 15 residues. The germline V gene has CDR1 GTSNPN and CDR2 SVGIG (reference sequence). The ends were cut back, 0 bases at V and 5 bases at J, with 16 bases in the middle. Full variable domain (missing parts from reference TRBV30 and TRBJ2-5): SQTIHQWPATLVQPVGSPLSLECTVEGTSNPNLYWYRQAAGRGLQLLFYSVGIGQISSEVPQNLSASRPQDRQFILSSKKLLLSDSGFYLCAWSVRGRGVETQYFGPGTRLLVL.